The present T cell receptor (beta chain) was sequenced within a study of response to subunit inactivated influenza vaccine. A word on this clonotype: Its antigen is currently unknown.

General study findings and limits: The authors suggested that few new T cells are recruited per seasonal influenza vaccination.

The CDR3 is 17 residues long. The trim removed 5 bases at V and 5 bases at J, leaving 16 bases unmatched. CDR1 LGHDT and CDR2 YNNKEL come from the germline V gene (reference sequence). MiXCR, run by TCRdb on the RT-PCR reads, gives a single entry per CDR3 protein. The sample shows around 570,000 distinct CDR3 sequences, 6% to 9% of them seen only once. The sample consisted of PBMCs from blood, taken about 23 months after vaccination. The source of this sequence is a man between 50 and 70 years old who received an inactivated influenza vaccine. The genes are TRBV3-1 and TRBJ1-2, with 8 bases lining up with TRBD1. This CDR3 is CASSNTRDRRTGYGYTF. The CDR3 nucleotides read TGTGCCAGCAGCAACACGCGGGACAGGAGAACAGGATATGGCTACACCTTC.